This TCR beta chain emerged from a study of blood T cell repertoires in COVID-19. Profiling relied on immunoSEQ multiplex PCR, and the TCRdb table lists in-frame clones only, not all of them. The sample has around 180,000 clones, 87% seen once. Trimming took 5 bases from V and 6 from J, leaving 11 bases between them. The CDR3 loop spans 13 amino acids. CDR1 SGHAT and CDR2 FQDESV come from the germline V gene (reference sequence). This clone was recorded only once. The receptor was isolated from a man in his forties or fifties with active or convalescent COVID-19. This chain uses TRBV11-1 with TRBJ2-1; no clear D gene. Sample: peripheral blood. The CDR3 DNA is TGTGCCAGCAGCCTCATGATCAGCAATGAGCAGTTCTTC. It encodes CASSLMISNEQFF.